Following are 32 T cell receptor beta chains from one sample sequenced in a study of identical twins. TCRdb itself ran the 5' RACE reads through MiXCR, one entry per CDR3 protein. The table lists about 250,000 distinct CDR3 sequences, approximately 7.8% of them singletons, with more than 5% in the top ten. Separately, the same data were catalogued under a study of yellow fever vaccine responses in identical twins.

The specimen sequenced was CD8+ T cells sorted from blood. These receptors all stem from a woman under 30 in good health.

This clonotype was observed a few times. V is TRBV20-1 and J is TRBJ2-5, with TRBD1 matching 10 bases. With V trimmed by 5 bases and J by 5 bases, 5 bases remained unmatched. CDR3 length equals 13 residues. Germline V gene sequence: CDR1 DFQATT, CDR2 SNEGSKA (reference sequence). The CDR3 protein is CSADRGRDETQYF. The CDR3 DNA reads as TGCAGTGCTGACAGGGGGCGGGATGAGACCCAGTACTTC.

This clonotype was picked up many times. The V call is TRBV4-1, the J call TRBJ2-1; 11 bases are shared with TRBD2. The V gene end was trimmed by 0 bases and the J gene end by 6 bases; junction bases not matched to a gene: 7. CDR1 is MGHRA and CDR2 is YSYEKL in the germline V gene. This CDR3 has 17 amino acids. The CDR3 loop is CASSQDFELAGANEQFF. CDR3 bases: TGCGCCAGCAGCCAAGACTTTGAACTAGCGGGAGCCAATGAGCAGTTCTTC.

This clonotype was detected ten times or more. This chain links TRBV5-1 with TRBJ1-1; D not resolved. Trimming removed 0 bases from V and 1 base from J, with 10 bases in between. The length of the CDR3 is 15 residues. Germline CDR1 and CDR2: SGHRS and YFSETQ. CDR3 DNA: TGCGCCAGCAGCTTGGAAGGTAACTGGAACACTGAAGCTTTCTTT. Its translation: CASSLEGNWNTEAFF.

This clonotype came up many times. The gene calls are TRBV28 and TRBJ2-1; D might be TRBD1 (5 bases). Germline lookup yields CDR1 MDHEN and CDR2 SYDVKM. This CDR3 has 15 amino acids. V lost 3 bases and J 9 bases, leaving 18 bases between the germline ends. The CDR3 region has the DNA TGTGCCAGCAGTTTTATTTTGGGTGGGGCCAGTGAGCAGTTCTTC. Encoded protein: CASSFILGGASEQFF.

This clonotype came up a few times. The chain is built from TRBV27 and TRBJ2-1, with TRBD2 matching over 14 bases. CDR1 and CDR2 (germline): MNHEY, SMNVEV (reference sequence). Trimming took 9 bases from V and 3 from J; bases not matched to a gene: 10. The CDR3 consists of 17 residues. The CDR3 sequence: CASSAGTSGRGYNEQFF. As DNA, the CDR3 is TGTGCCAGTTCGGCAGGGACTAGCGGGAGAGGCTACAATGAGCAGTTCTTC.

The chain employs TRBV6-1 and TRBJ2-3; TRBD2 aligns across 9 bases. Looked up from germline, CDR1 is MNHNS and CDR2 is SASEGT. The CDR3 extends over 15 amino acids. J was trimmed by 0 bases and V by 6 bases; bases with no gene match: 4. The CDR3 region is CASRNLAGSTDTQYF. Here the CDR3 DNA reads TGTGCCAGCAGAAATCTAGCGGGGAGCACAGATACGCAGTATTTT.

This CDR3 is CASSQDLLDTGQFF. DNA of the CDR3: TGCGCCAGCAGCCAAGATCTTTTAGACACCGGGCAGTTCTTC. The chain recombines TRBV4-1 with TRBJ2-1, with D unclear. V lost 0 bases to trimming and J lost 12 bases, with 15 bases between them. From germline, CDR1 is MGHRA and CDR2 YSYEKL. The CDR3 spans 14 residues.

This clonotype was recorded at least ten times. V is TRBV3-1 and J is TRBJ2-1; TRBD1 might be the D (6 bases). CDR1 and CDR2 (germline): LGHDT, YNNKEL (reference sequence). CDR3 size: 16 residues. V was trimmed by 1 base and J by 4 bases, leaving 14 bases between them. The CDR3 spells CASSQGLGDIYNEQFF. CDR3 in DNA: TGTGCCAGCAGCCAAGGTCTCGGGGACATTTACAATGAGCAGTTCTTC.

This clonotype was observed a handful of times. The chain joins TRBV24-1 to TRBJ2-3, with D unclear. The CDR3 has 14 residues. CDR1 is KGHDR, CDR2 SFDVKD, per germline. V shed 5 bases and J shed 0 bases, with 8 bases lying between them. CDR3: CATSVDDSTDTQYF. The CDR3 DNA reads TGTGCCACCAGTGTCGACGACAGCACAGATACGCAGTATTTT.

This clonotype was seen only a few times. The genes are TRBV5-1 and TRBJ2-2; the D gene is possibly TRBD2 (6 bases). Germline V lookup: CDR1 SGHRS, CDR2 YFSETQ. V was clipped by 4 bases and J by 4 bases, with 17 bases between them. The CDR3 spans 16 residues. This CDR3 reads CASSPWRAPGTGELFF. The CDR3 nucleotides are TGCGCCAGCAGCCCATGGAGGGCCCCAGGCACCGGGGAGCTGTTTTTT.

The V and J genes are TRBV6-1 and TRBJ2-3, with D tentatively TRBD2 (6 bases). CDR1 is MNHNS, CDR2 SASEGT, per germline. V lost 5 bases and J lost 2, with 14 bases in between. This CDR3 is built from 15 residues. The CDR3 bases are TGTGCCAGCAGTCCATTAGCGGACCTCACAGATACGCAGTATTTT. It encodes CASSPLADLTDTQYF.

This clonotype was seen a handful of times. V is TRBV7-9 and J is TRBJ2-3; D remains ambiguous. CDR1 SEHNR and CDR2 FQNEAQ come from the germline V gene (reference sequence). This CDR3 has 12 amino acids. The ends were cut back, 6 bases at V and 3 bases at J, with 7 bases in the middle. This chain's CDR3 is CASRRETDTQYF. The CDR3 bases are TGTGCCAGCAGACGCGAAACAGATACGCAGTATTTT.

This chain uses TRBV12-3 or TRBV12-4 with TRBJ1-1; maybe TRBD1 (6 bases). The CDR3 loop spans 12 amino acids. The V end lost 6 bases, the J end lost 8 bases, and 13 bases lay between the germline ends. CDR3 sequence reads: CASSLGAREAFF. CDR3 coding DNA: TGTGCCAGCAGCTTGGGGGCACGGGAAGCTTTCTTT.

This chain uses TRBV2 with TRBJ2-1; no reliable D call. V was clipped by 4 bases and J by 8 bases, with 6 bases between them. Germline-derived CDR1 and CDR2 are SNHLY and FYNNEI. The CDR3 length is 11 residues. CDR3 bases: TGTGCCAGCAGTGTCAACTATGAGCAGTTCTTC. It translates to CASSVNYEQFF.

This clonotype appeared many times. The V call is TRBV12-3 or TRBV12-4, the J call TRBJ2-5; no clear D. Trimming stripped 6 bases from V and 5 bases from J, with 10 bases between. This CDR3 contains 12 residues. CDR3 nucleotides: TGTGCCAGCAGCCCGAGTAGGGAGACCCAGTACTTC. As protein: CASSPSRETQYF.

This clonotype was counted only a few times. The CDR3 region is CASISGLAGGDTQYF. The CDR3 coding sequence is TGCGCCAGCATCAGTGGACTAGCGGGGGGAGATACGCAGTATTTT. The chain combines TRBV10-2 with TRBJ2-3; 14 bases are shared with TRBD2. The CDR3 consists of 15 residues. V dropped 7 bases and J dropped 5; count of bases not matched to a gene: 5. Germline CDR1 and CDR2: WSHSY and SAAADI.

The sample holds a few counts of this clonotype. This chain joins TRBV11-1 and TRBJ1-4, with D perhaps TRBD1 (5 bases). Germline CDR1 reads SGHAT; CDR2 reads FQDESV (reference sequence). Trimming stripped 7 bases from V and 4 bases from J, with 34 bases between. The CDR3 contains 21 residues. Here the CDR3 DNA reads TGTGCCAGCACATTGAGTCTTCTATCGGGGGTAGGACGGACCCTTAATGAAAAACTGTTTTTT. It codes for CASTLSLLSGVGRTLNEKLFF. Based on the CDR3 plus reference TRBV11-1 and TRBJ1-4, the full variable domain is EAEVAQSPRYKITEKSQAVAFWCDPISGHATLYWYRQILGQGPELLVQFQDESVVDDSQLPKDRFSAERLKGVDSTLKIQPAELGDSAMYLCASTLSLLSGVGRTLNEKLFFGSGTQLSVL.

This clonotype turned up a few times. V usage is TRBV2 and J usage is TRBJ2-7, with D tentatively TRBD1 (5 bases). The CDR3 sequence is 12 residues long. Trimming stripped 7 bases from V and 5 bases from J, with 12 bases between. From germline, CDR1 is SNHLY and CDR2 FYNNEI. CDR3 nucleotide sequence: TGTGCCAGCACAGGGCTTCCAGACGAGCAGTACTTC. It yields the protein CASTGLPDEQYF.

The chain links TRBV2 to TRBJ2-5, with TRBD2 matching 11 bases. The CDR3 contains 19 residues. Germline loops: CDR1 SNHLY, CDR2 FYNNEI. The junction had 19 bases not matched to a gene; V was cut back by 5 bases and J by 5 bases. CDR3 residues: CASSPNWPVLAGGIETQYF. CDR3 nucleotides: TGTGCCAGCAGTCCCAATTGGCCAGTTCTAGCGGGGGGCATCGAGACCCAGTACTTC.

This clonotype was recorded at least ten times. The chain joins TRBV28 to TRBJ2-2; a possible D gene is TRBD2 (5 bases). From germline, CDR1 is MDHEN and CDR2 SYDVKM. Trimming took off 3 bases at V and 2 bases at J, with 7 bases between the two ends. The CDR3 runs 14 residues. CDR3 in DNA: TGTGCCAGCAGTTTCCGACTAAACACCGGGGAGCTGTTTTTT. Protein sequence: CASSFRLNTGELFF. The whole variable domain, filled in from reference TRBV28 and TRBJ2-2, reads DVKVTQSSRYLVKRTGEKVFLECVQDMDHENMFWYRQDPGLGLRLIYFSYDVKMKEKGDIPEGYSVSREKKERFSLILESASTNQTSMYLCASSFRLNTGELFFGEGSRLTVL.

This clonotype was recorded at least ten times. The rearrangement joins TRBV7-9 to TRBJ2-1; 11 bases match TRBD1. CDR1 and CDR2 (germline): SEHNR, FQNEAQ (reference sequence). This CDR3 is built from 16 residues. V was pared by 7 bases and J by 6 bases, with 11 bases of the junction left unmatched. Here the CDR3 reads CASIGSGTGGTNEQFF. The CDR3 DNA follows: TGTGCCAGCATCGGCTCCGGGACAGGGGGGACCAATGAGCAGTTCTTC.

The V and J genes are TRBV6-1 and TRBJ2-1, with 11 bases aligning to TRBD2. The CDR3 is made up of 19 amino acids. J was trimmed by 3 bases and V by 6 bases; bases with no gene match: 16. CDR1 and CDR2 (germline): MNHNS, SASEGT. This CDR3 reads CASSQRVVASGGHYNEQFF. Written as DNA, the CDR3 is TGTGCCAGCAGCCAACGTGTAGTGGCTAGCGGGGGGCACTACAATGAGCAGTTCTTC.

The table lists this clonotype with many counts. This chain links TRBV2 with TRBJ2-7; 10 bases line up with TRBD2. Germline V gene data show CDR1 as SNHLY and CDR2 as FYNNEI. The V gene end was trimmed by 5 bases and the J gene end by 3 bases; junction bases not matched to a gene: 1. The CDR3 is 13 amino acids. The CDR3 loop is CASSSGRVYEQYF. As DNA, the CDR3 is TGTGCCAGCAGTAGCGGGAGGGTCTACGAGCAGTACTTC.

This chain joins TRBV12-3 or TRBV12-4 and TRBJ2-7, with D unresolved. The CDR3 extends over 13 amino acids. V was pared by 5 bases and J by 4 bases, with 12 bases between. The CDR3 protein is CASSDSTEYEQYF. CDR3 DNA: TGTGCCAGCAGTGACTCCACAGAGTACGAGCAGTACTTC.

This clonotype was detected ten times or more. V usage is TRBV15 and J usage is TRBJ2-1; 13 bases are a match to TRBD2. Trimming removed 5 bases from V and 8 bases from J; junction bases left unmatched: 6. Germline V lookup: CDR1 LNHNV, CDR2 YYDKDF (reference sequence). The CDR3 extends over 15 amino acids. The CDR3 spells CATSPTSGGADEQFF. The CDR3 coding sequence is TGTGCCACCAGCCCTACTAGCGGGGGGGCCGATGAGCAGTTCTTC.

This clonotype was counted a few times. This chain connects TRBV28 to TRBJ2-5; no definite D call. CDR3 size: 13 residues. Germline CDR1 reads MDHEN; CDR2 reads SYDVKM. The germline V and J ends were trimmed by 5 bases and 1 base, with 8 bases remaining between them. CDR3 region: CASSPIFQETQYF. The CDR3 DNA sequence: TGTGCCAGCAGTCCGATCTTCCAAGAGACCCAGTACTTC.

This clonotype was seen only a few times. The chain is built from TRBV10-3 and TRBJ2-3; D gene unclear. V lost 0 bases and J lost 5, with 12 bases in between. The CDR3 is 15 residues long. Germline V gives CDR1 ENHRY, CDR2 SYGVKD. In DNA form, the CDR3 reads TGTGCCATCAGTGAGTCGCGGCCCGTACTAGATACGCAGTATTTT. It is translated as CAISESRPVLDTQYF.

This clonotype was seen more than once but under ten times. This chain links TRBV7-8 with TRBJ2-7; the D gene is possibly TRBD1 (5 bases). Trimming stripped 1 base from V and 0 bases from J, with 22 bases between. Germline assignment: CDR1 SGHVS and CDR2 FQNEAQ. CDR3 length: 19 amino acids. CDR3 nucleotide sequence: TGTGCCAGCAGCTTAGGCCTTTTTGGGGAAGGGGAAAACTCCTACGAGCAGTACGTC. Residues: CASSLGLFGEGENSYEQYV.

This clonotype was seen ten or more times. V is TRBV27 and J is TRBJ1-5; 7 bases map to TRBD1. The CDR3 loop spans 15 amino acids. V lost 2 bases, J lost 5 bases, and 6 bases stayed unmatched. Germline V gene data show CDR1 as MNHEY and CDR2 as SMNVEV (reference sequence). CDR3 sequence reads: CASSLGGGQYQPQHF. The CDR3 DNA reads TGTGCCAGCAGTTTAGGGGGGGGACAGTATCAGCCCCAGCATTTT.

The rearrangement joins TRBV24-1 to TRBJ2-7, with D unclear. The CDR3 is 12 amino acids. The V end was cut by 7 bases, the J end by 2 bases, with 8 bases between. The germline V gene has CDR1 KGHDR and CDR2 SFDVKD. CDR3 region: CATRAPTYEQYF. The CDR3 nucleotides read TGTGCCACCAGGGCCCCAACCTACGAGCAGTACTTC.

The V and J genes are TRBV28 and TRBJ1-3; D is uncertain. The CDR3 sequence is 14 residues long. Germline V gene lookup returns CDR1 MDHEN and CDR2 SYDVKM. The V gene lost 4 bases and the J gene lost 0 bases, with 7 bases spanning the gap. CDR3 sequence: CASSWAASGNTIYF. CDR3 nucleotide sequence: TGTGCCAGCAGTTGGGCAGCCTCTGGAAACACCATATATTTT.

V gene TRBV27 combines with J gene TRBJ2-7; D gene uncertain. The CDR3 loop spans 16 amino acids. Germline V gene data show CDR1 as MNHEY and CDR2 as SMNVEV (reference sequence). V lost 3 bases, J lost 2 bases, and 17 bases lay in between. CDR3 DNA: TGTGCCAGCAGTTTGACATACGGAGAACTTACCTACGAGCAGTACGTC. Protein product: CASSLTYGELTYEQYV.